The TCR beta chain described here comes from a study of radiotherapy plus CTLA-4 blockade in lung cancer. Overall study context: Among patients, over 15% showed objective responses, and approximately 31% had disease control.

In this sample, this clone turned up a few times. The antigen remains unidentified. Ipilimumab CTLA-4 blockade and focal radiation were given to patients with chemo-refractory metastatic non-small-cell lung cancer. TCRdb keeps only in-frame clones here, not all; method: immunoSEQ multiplex PCR. The table lists about 62,000 clones, 77% of them singletons. Study outcomes and limitations: Interferon-beta and early blood T cell clone dynamics reportedly predicted response best. Subsequent to radiotherapy plus ipilimumab, tumor-derived TCR clones underwent expansion in blood.

Trimming cost V 0 bases and J 2 bases; bases outside gene matches: 6. Germline loops: CDR1 LNHDA, CDR2 SQIVND (reference sequence). The CDR3 length is 17 residues. This specimen consisted of peripheral blood, obtained from a patient treated with radiotherapy plus ipilimumab. This clonotype was obtained from a human donor with non-small cell lung cancer who had a complete response to radiotherapy plus ipilimumab. The chain links TRBV19 to TRBJ2-1; 8 bases fit TRBD1. The chain's CDR3 is CASSIDQTGVTYNEQFF. CDR3 DNA sequence: TGTGCCAGTAGTATAGATCAGACAGGGGTTACCTACAATGAGCAGTTCTTC.